This T cell receptor (beta chain) appears in the sequencing data of a study of blood T cells in healthy people across ages. Study-wide findings and caveats: When set beside aged donors, long-lived donors presented more naive CD4+ cells and higher diversity. Across the age range, TCR beta diversity per million T cells fell in a roughly linear way.

A J-beta primer mix and a sample-barcoded 5' primer were used in a second PCR of roughly 6 to 12 cycles. TCRdb recomputed calls from the 5' RACE reads with MiXCR, one row per CDR3 protein. The repertoire includes 1.5 million to 2 million distinct CDR3 sequences, roughly 50% of them detected once, and over 2% sits in the top ten. Worth noting for this clonotype: What it binds is not known.

V dropped 4 bases and J dropped 5 bases, with 12 bases sitting between them. The CDR3 runs 13 residues. The germline CDR1 and CDR2 sequences are DFQATT and SNEGSKA (reference sequence). Isolated PBMCs totaled at least 6 million in each sample. A minimum of 6 micrograms of total RNA was extracted per sample. The sequence was obtained from a middle-aged woman in good health. This chain links TRBV20-1 with TRBJ2-1; D not certain. Sequencing used blood. CDR3 region: CSANVAPHNEQFF. CDR3 coding DNA: TGCAGTGCTAACGTCGCACCTCACAATGAGCAGTTCTTC.